The T cell receptor (beta chain) described here comes from a study of blood T cell repertoires in COVID-19. For the study at large: The United States, Italy and Spain were the sources of the acute and convalescent COVID-19 samples.

Enrollees, about 18 to 95 years old, lived in approximately 25 US areas. Which cohort a participant joined came from the clinical history participants gave. The CDR3 has 15 residues. Germline V gene sequence: CDR1 MNHEY, CDR2 SVGAGI. The V and J ends lost 6 bases and 0 bases, in that order; junction bases with no gene match: 4. Profiled with immunoSEQ multiplex PCR; TCRdb holds only in-frame clones, not every one. The table shows about 430,000 clones, with 70% to 90% occurring only once. The sequenced sample was PBMCs or T cells enriched from blood (not recorded which). The chain combines TRBV6-5 with TRBJ1-2; TRBD1 matches 10 bases. The TCR originated in a woman under 30 who had been exposed to COVID-19. CDR3 amino acids: CASSPGTGANYGYTF. The CDR3 coding sequence is TGTGCCAGCAGCCCCGGGACAGGGGCTAACTATGGCTACACCTTC.